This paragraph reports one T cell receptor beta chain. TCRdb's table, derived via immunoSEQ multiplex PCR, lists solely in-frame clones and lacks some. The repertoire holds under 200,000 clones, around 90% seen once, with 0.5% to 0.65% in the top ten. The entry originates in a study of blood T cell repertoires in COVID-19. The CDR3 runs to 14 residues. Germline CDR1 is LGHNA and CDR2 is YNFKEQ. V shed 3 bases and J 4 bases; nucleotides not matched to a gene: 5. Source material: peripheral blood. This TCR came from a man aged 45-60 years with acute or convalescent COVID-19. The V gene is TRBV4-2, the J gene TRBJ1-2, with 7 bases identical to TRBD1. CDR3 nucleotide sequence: TGTGCCAGCAGCCAGGAACAGGGGAGCTATGGCTACACCTTC. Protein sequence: CASSQEQGSYGYTF.